The present T cell receptor beta chain was sequenced within a study of T cells of healthy individuals (dated 2018 in TCRdb). Preparation of the library involved 5' RACE. The instrument was an Illumina MiSeq. TCRdb trimmed the raw reads at Q25, called clones with MiXCR and kept productive beta chains. Here each entry gathers all rows of one CDR3 protein and keeps the most common genes and DNA. Within this sample are about 96,000 distinct CDR3 sequences, with about 16% of them counted one time only. The ten largest clonotypes hold around 6.5% of the sample. From its cysteine to its phenylalanine, the CDR3 spans 12 amino acids. The retained sequence is limited to the CDR3, 36 bases, with the frame set at the first base. A distance of 10 bases separates the germline ends of V and J, which lose 1 base and 10 bases respectively. This clonotype came up a few times. The target of this receptor is not known. Base quality data are lacking; no much larger clone is found one base away.

The chain uses TRBV12-3 or TRBV12-4 and TRBJ2-5; the D segment cannot be called with confidence. The clonotype originates from a human donor in good health. The sequenced DNA is TGTGCCAGCAGTTTAGGAGGTGTGGGCCAGTACTTC. It translates as CASSLGGVGQYF.